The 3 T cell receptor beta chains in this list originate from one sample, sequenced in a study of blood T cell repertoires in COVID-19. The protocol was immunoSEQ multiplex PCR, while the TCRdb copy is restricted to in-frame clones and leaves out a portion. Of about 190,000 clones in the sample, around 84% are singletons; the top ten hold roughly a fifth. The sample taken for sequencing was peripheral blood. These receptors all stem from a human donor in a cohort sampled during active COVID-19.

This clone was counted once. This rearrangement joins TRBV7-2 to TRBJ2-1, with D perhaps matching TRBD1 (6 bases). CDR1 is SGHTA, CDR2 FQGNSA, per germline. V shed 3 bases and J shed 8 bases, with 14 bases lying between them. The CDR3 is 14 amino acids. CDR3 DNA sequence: TGTGCCAGCAGCTTCTTGTTCAGGGGCTATGAGCAGTTCTTC. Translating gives CASSFLFRGYEQFF.

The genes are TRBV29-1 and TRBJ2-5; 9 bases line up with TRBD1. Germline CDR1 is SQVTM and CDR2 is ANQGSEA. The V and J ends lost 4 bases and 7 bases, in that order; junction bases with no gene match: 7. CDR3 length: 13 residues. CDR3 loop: CSVVWDRARTQYF. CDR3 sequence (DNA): TGCAGCGTTGTATGGGACAGGGCTCGGACCCAGTACTTC.

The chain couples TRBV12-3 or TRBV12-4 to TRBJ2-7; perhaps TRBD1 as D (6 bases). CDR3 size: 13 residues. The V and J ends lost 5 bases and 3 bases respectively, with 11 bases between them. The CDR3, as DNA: TGTGCCAGCAGTAGGGACATCGACTACGAGCAGTACTTC. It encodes CASSRDIDYEQYF.